Below are 7 T cell receptor delta chains sequenced from a single sample in a study of Vδ1+ human thymocytes. Extracted RNA was reverse transcribed into cDNA. Pooled V-gene forward primers with one constant-region reverse primer generated the CDR3 amplicons by multiplex PCR. TCRdb repeated clone calling on the multiplex PCR reads with CATT. The sample shows approximately 58,000 delta-chain clones, about 16% of them seen only once. Their antigen targets remain unknown. Study-level findings and limits: Highly polyclonal TRG and TRD repertoires with Gaussian CDR3 length distributions appeared in thymus.

Material: Vdelta1+ gamma-delta thymocytes from the thymus. Subset here: FACS-sorted CD3+ TCRalphabeta- TCRVdelta1+ TCRVdelta2- thymocytes. The source is a girl under two years old who had congenital heart surgery.

This chain uses TRDV1 with TRDJ1, with 8 bases matching TRDD3. Per germline, CDR1 TSWWSYY and CDR2 QGS. The V and J ends lost 3 bases and 0 bases, in that order; junction bases with no gene match: 21. The CDR3 extends over 21 amino acids. The CDR3 coding sequence is TGTGCTCTTGGGGACCGAAGATCCTTCCCTCTACTGGGGGTCTACACCGATAAACTCATCTTT. As protein: CALGDRRSFPLLGVYTDKLIF.

This clone was seen more than once but under ten times. V usage is TRDV1 and J usage is TRDJ1; 9 bases fit TRDD3. After removal of 0 bases from V and 2 bases from J, the junction contained 22 bases not matched to a gene. The CDR3 spans 22 residues. Looked up from germline, CDR1 is TSWWSYY and CDR2 is QGS. CDR3 nucleotides: TGTGCTCTTGGGGAACTTTCGGCTTCCGTCGGGGGGATACTGACAAATACCGATAAACTCATCTTT. Translated: CALGELSASVGGILTNTDKLIF.

This sequence joins TRDV1 and TRDJ1; TRDD3 agrees at 8 bases. Trimming cost V 5 bases and J 8 bases; bases outside gene matches: 25. The CDR3 runs 19 residues. From germline, CDR1 is TSWWSYY and CDR2 QGS. The CDR3 nucleotides are TGTGCTCTTGGGAAGCCCCTACCCCGTACTGGGGGTAATCGTCCCAAACTCATCTTT. Its protein is CALGKPLPRTGGNRPKLIF.

The chain couples TRDV1 to TRDJ1, with TRDD3 matching over 8 bases. Per the germline V gene, CDR1 is TSWWSYY and CDR2 is QGS. The junction had 18 bases not matched to a gene; V was cut back by 0 bases and J by 3 bases. The CDR3 loop spans 20 amino acids. CDR3 sequence reads: CALGELQPSPLLGAPDKLIF. CDR3 in DNA: TGTGCTCTTGGGGAACTTCAGCCTTCTCCCTTACTGGGGGCCCCCGATAAACTCATCTTT.

This clone showed up just a few times. This sequence joins TRDV1 and TRDJ1; TRDD3 matches 13 bases. V lost 5 bases and J lost 5; bases outside the gene matches: 11. The CDR3 is made up of 17 amino acids. Germline CDR1 and CDR2: TSWWSYY and QGS. CDR3 coding DNA: TGTGCTCTTGGGCAAATTTCCTTACTGGGGGATACGGATAAACTCATCTTT. Translated: CALGQISLLGDTDKLIF.

This clone turned up a few times. This chain connects TRDV1 to TRDJ1, with 11 nucleotides matching TRDD3. The CDR3 length is 22 residues. The germline V gene encodes CDR1 TSWWSYY and CDR2 QGS. Trimming cost V 4 bases and J 1 base; bases outside gene matches: 23. The CDR3 DNA follows: TGTGCTCTTGGGGTGCCCTCTTCCTCCCCTACTGGGGGATATTATGGCACCGATAAACTCATCTTT. Protein sequence: CALGVPSSSPTGGYYGTDKLIF.

V gene TRDV1 combines with J gene TRDJ1, with TRDD3 matching 7 bases. Trimming at V came to 0 bases and at J to 10 bases, leaving 11 bases not matched to a gene. CDR1 TSWWSYY and CDR2 QGS come from the germline V gene. The CDR3 contains 15 residues. DNA of the CDR3: TGTGCTCTTGGGGAACTTGCCAAAGGCTGGGGGCTACTCATCTTT. Residues: CALGELAKGWGLLIF.